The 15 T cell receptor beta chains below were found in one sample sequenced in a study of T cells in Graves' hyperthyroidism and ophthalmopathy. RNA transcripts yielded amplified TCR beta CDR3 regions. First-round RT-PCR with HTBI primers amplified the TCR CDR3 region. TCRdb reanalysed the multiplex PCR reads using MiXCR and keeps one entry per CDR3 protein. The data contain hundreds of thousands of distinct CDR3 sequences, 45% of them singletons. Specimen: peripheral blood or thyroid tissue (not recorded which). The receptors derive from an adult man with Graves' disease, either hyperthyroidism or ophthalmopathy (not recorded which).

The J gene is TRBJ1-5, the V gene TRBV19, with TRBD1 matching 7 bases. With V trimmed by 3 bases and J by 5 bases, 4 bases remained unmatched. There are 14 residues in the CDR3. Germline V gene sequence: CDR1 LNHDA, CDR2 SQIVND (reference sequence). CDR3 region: CASSMRGGYQPQHF. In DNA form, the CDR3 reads TGTGCCAGTAGTATGAGAGGGGGCTATCAGCCCCAGCATTTT.

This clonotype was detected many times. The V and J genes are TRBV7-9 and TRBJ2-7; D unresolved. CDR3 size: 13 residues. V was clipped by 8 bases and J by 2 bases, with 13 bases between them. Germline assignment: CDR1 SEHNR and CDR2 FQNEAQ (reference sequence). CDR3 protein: CASGQIAAYEQYF. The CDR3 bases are TGTGCCAGCGGCCAGATAGCTGCCTACGAGCAGTACTTC.

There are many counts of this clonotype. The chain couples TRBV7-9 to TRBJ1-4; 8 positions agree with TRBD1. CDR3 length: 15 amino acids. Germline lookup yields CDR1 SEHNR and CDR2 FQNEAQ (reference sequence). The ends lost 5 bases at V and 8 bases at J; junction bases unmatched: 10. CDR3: CASSQYGQGAEKLFF. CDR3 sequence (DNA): TGTGCCAGCAGCCAATACGGACAGGGTGCCGAAAAACTGTTTTTT. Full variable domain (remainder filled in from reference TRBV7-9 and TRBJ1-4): DTGVSQNPRHKITKRGQNVTFRCDPISEHNRLYWYRQTLGQGPEFLTYFQNEAQLEKSRLLSDRFSAERPKGSFSTLEIQRTEQGDSAMYLCASSQYGQGAEKLFFGSGTQLSVL.

The CDR3 loop reads CASSDRQAGANVLTF. The CDR3 nucleotides are TGTGCCAGCAGTGACCGACAGGCTGGGGCCAACGTCCTGACTTTC. The rearrangement uses TRBV6-4 and TRBJ2-6, with D maybe TRBD1 (6 bases). The CDR3 loop spans 15 amino acids. The germline V gene has CDR1 MRHNA and CDR2 SNTAGT. The ends were cut back, 2 bases at V and 2 bases at J, with 7 bases in the middle.

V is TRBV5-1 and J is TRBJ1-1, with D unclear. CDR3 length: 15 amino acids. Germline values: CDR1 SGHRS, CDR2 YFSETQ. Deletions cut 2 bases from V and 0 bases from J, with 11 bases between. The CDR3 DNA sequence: TGCGCCAGCAGCTTCCTCAGCAGCCTGAACACTGAAGCTTTCTTT. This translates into CASSFLSSLNTEAFF.

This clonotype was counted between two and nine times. The CDR3 region has the DNA TGCAGTGCTAGGTCCCAGGGACGGACTGAAGCTTTCTTT. This gives the protein CSARSQGRTEAFF. The rearrangement joins TRBV20-1 to TRBJ1-1; D possibly corresponds to TRBD1 (5 bases). The CDR3 is 13 residues long. Germline V lookup: CDR1 DFQATT, CDR2 SNEGSKA (reference sequence). The V and J ends lost 3 bases and 5 bases respectively, with 13 bases between them.

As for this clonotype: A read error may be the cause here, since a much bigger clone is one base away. CDR3: CASSLRSEATIYF. The CDR3 DNA is TGTGCCAGCAGCCTCCGGTCAGAGGCCACCATATATTTT. This chain uses TRBV7-9 with TRBJ1-3; D remains ambiguous. Germline V gene data show CDR1 as SEHNR and CDR2 as FQNEAQ (reference sequence). CDR3 size: 13 residues. Deletions cut 5 bases from V and 9 bases from J, with 14 bases between.

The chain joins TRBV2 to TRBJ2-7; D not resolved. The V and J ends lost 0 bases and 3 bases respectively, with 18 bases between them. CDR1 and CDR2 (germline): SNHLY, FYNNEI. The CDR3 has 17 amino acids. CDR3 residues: CASSEALFLASNYEQYF. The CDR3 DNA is TGTGCCAGCAGTGAAGCGCTTTTCTTGGCAAGTAACTACGAGCAGTACTTC.

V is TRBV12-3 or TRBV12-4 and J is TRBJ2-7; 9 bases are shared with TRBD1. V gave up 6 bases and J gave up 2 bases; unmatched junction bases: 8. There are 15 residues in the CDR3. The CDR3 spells CASSPRQGVAYEQYF. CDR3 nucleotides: TGTGCCAGCAGCCCTAGACAGGGGGTCGCCTACGAGCAGTACTTC.

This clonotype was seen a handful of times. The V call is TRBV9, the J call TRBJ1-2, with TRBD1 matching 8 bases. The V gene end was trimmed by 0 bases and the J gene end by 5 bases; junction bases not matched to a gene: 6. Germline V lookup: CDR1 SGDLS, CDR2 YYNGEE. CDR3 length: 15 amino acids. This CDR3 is CASSVVDRGWYGYTF. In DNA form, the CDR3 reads TGTGCCAGCAGCGTAGTAGACAGGGGCTGGTATGGCTACACCTTC.

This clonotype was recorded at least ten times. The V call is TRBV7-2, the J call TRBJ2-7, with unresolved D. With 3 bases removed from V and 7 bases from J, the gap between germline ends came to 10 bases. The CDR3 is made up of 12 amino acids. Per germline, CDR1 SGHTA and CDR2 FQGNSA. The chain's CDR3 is CASSLGSWEQYF. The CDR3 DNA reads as TGTGCCAGCAGCTTGGGGTCCTGGGAGCAGTACTTC.

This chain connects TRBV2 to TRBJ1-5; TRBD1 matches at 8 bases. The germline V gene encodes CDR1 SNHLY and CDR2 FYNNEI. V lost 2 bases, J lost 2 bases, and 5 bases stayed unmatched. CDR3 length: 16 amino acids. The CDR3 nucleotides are TGTGCCAGCAGTGAATGGCAGGGGGCGGGCAATCAGCCCCAGCATTTT. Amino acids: CASSEWQGAGNQPQHF.

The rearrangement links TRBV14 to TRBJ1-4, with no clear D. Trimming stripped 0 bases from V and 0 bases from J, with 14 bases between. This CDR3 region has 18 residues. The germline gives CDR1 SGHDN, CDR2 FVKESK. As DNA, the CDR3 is TGTGCCAGCAGCCAAGATGGGCCAGCTCTGGCAACTAATGAAAAACTGTTTTTT. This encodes CASSQDGPALATNEKLFF.

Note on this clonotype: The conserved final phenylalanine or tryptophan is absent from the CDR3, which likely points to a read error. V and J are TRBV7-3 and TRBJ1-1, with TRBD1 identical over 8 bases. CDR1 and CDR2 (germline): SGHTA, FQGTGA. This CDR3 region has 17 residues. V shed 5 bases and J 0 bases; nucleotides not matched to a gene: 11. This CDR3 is CASSVEPQGGVNTEAFL. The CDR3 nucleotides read TGTGCCAGCAGCGTAGAGCCACAGGGGGGAGTGAACACTGAAGCTTTCCTT.

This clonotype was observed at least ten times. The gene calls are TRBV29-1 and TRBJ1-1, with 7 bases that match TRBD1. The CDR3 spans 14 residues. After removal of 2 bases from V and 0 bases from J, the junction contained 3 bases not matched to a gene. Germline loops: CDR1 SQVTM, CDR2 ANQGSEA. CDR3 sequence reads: CSVEPTGMNTEAFF. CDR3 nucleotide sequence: TGCAGCGTTGAACCGACAGGGATGAACACTGAAGCTTTCTTT.